This T cell receptor (beta chain) emerged from a study of T cells in Graves' hyperthyroidism and ophthalmopathy. Study-wide background: Peripheral blood was secured at the point of initial diagnosis, before any treatment.

A NOSPECS grade of at least 4, a Clinical Activity Score of at least 3 and duration under 3 months were recorded in ophthalmopathy patients. Clinical symptoms, serum thyroxine, TRAb, thyroid ultrasound and orbital computed tomography established diagnosis. The PBMCs had their origin in less than 13 ml of fresh peripheral blood. The CDR3 has 17 residues. Per the germline V gene, CDR1 is SEHNR and CDR2 is FQNEAQ (reference sequence). Trimming shortened V by 8 bases and J by 3 bases, and 23 bases separated the two germline ends. RNA transcripts provided the source from which TCR beta CDR3 regions were amplified. HTBI primers drove first-round RT-PCR of the TCR CDR3. TCRdb analysed the multiplex PCR reads with MiXCR anew, one entry per CDR3 protein. The sample includes about 370,000 distinct CDR3 sequences, roughly 15% seen only once; the top ten take roughly 19%.

The receptor's source is a woman in her sixties with Graves' ophthalmopathy. The V call is TRBV7-9, the J call TRBJ2-1; a weak D match, TRBD1 (7 bases). Material: blood. The CDR3 bases are TGTGCCAGCGTCCAAACCTTCCACAGGGGACTCTACAATGAGCAGTTCTTC. This codes for CASVQTFHRGLYNEQFF.